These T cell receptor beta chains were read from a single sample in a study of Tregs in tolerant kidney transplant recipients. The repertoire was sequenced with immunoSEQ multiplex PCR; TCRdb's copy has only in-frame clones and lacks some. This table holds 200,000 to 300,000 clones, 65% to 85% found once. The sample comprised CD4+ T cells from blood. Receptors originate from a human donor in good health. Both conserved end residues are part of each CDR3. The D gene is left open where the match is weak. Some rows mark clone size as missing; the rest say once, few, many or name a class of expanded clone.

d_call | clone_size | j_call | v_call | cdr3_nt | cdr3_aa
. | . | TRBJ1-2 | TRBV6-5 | TGTGCCAGCAGTTACTTACAGTCGGGTTATGGCTACACCTTC | CASSYLQSGYGYTF
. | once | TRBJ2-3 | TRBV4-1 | TGCGCCAGCAGCCAAGTCGGGACACGACCTAGCACAGATACGCAGTATTTT | CASSQVGTRPSTDTQYF
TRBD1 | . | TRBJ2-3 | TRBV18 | TGTGCCAGCTCAACGACAGGGGGCGCGGGAGATACGCAGTATTTT | CASSTTGGAGDTQYF
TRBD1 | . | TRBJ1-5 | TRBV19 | TGTGCCAGTAGCAGGGACAGGGGGGATCAGCCCCAGCATTTT | CASSRDRGDQPQHF
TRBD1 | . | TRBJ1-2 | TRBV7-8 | TGTGCCAGCAGCTCTTTTGTCGGGACAGCGGTAGGAGGCTACACCTTC | CASSSFVGTAVGGYTF
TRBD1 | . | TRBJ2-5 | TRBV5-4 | TGTGCCAGCAGATTCCTCCGGGACAGACGGGAGACCCAGTACTTC | CASRFLRDRRETQYF
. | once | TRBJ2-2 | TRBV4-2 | TGTGCCAGCAGCCAAGTTGGGGGGGCCGGCGGGGAGCTGTTTTTT | CASSQVGGAGGELFF
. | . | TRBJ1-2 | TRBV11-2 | TGTGCCAGCAGCCCCGGACCCCAGGACTATGGCTACACCTTC | CASSPGPQDYGYTF
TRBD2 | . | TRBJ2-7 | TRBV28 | TGTGCCAGCAGTGGGGGGGGTCTCTACGAGCAGTACTTC | CASSGGGLYEQYF
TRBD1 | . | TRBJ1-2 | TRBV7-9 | TGTGCCAGCACCACATTGGACAGGCTAAAGTATGGCTACACCTTC | CASTTLDRLKYGYTF
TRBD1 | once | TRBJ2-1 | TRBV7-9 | TGTGCCAGCAGACTGACAGGGGGTTCCTACAATGAGCAGTTCTTC | CASRLTGGSYNEQFF
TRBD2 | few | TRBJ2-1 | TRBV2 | TGTGCCAGCAGTGAAGTCGGTAGCGGGAGGGCAGGGCTCTTC | CASSEVGSGRAGLF
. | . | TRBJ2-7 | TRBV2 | TGTGCCAGCACCCGGGCCACGGTAGCCTACGAGCAGTACTTC | CASTRATVAYEQYF
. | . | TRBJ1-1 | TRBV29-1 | TGCAGCGTTGGACAAATGAACACTGAAGCTTTCTTT | CSVGQMNTEAFF
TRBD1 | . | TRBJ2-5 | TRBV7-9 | TGTGCCAGCAGCTTAGGAACGGGGGACAGGGGGCGCGAGACCCAGTACTTC | CASSLGTGDRGRETQYF
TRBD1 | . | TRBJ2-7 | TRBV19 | TGTGCCAGTAGGGACAGGGGGCACGAGCAGTACTTC | CASRDRGHEQYF
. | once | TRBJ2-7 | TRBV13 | TGTGCCAGCAGCTTAGCAACCCCGGGGGCTCTCCTCTACGAGCAGTACTTC | CASSLATPGALLYEQYF
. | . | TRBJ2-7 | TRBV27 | TGTGCCAGCAGTTTAATGGCCGGGGCTCAAGGATATTACGAGCAGTACTTC | CASSLMAGAQGYYEQYF
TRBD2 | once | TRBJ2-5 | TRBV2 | TGTGCCAGCAGTGTTTACGGCGGGGGGCAAGAGACCCAGTACTTC | CASSVYGGGQETQYF
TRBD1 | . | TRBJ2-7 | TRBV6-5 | TGTGCCAGCAGCCCTTCTCAGGGGGCCGTAAACGAGCAGTACTTC | CASSPSQGAVNEQYF
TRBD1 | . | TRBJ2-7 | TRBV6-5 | TGTGCCAGCAGACGCGGGACAGGGGAATCCTACGAGCAGTACTTC | CASRRGTGESYEQYF
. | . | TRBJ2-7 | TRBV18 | TGTGCCAGCTCACCACCGTCCAGGGGATACGAGCAGTACTTC | CASSPPSRGYEQYF
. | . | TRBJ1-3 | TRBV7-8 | TGTGCCAGCACCCGACTAGGGGGTGGCTCTGGAAACACCATATATTTT | CASTRLGGGSGNTIYF
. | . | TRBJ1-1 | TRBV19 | TGTGCCAGTAGTATCCCAAGCAGGAACACTGAAGCTTTCTTT | CASSIPSRNTEAFF
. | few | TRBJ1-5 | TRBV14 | TGTGCCAGCAGCCATCCACCGGGATTAATAAACTTTCAGCCCCAGCATTTT | CASSHPPGLINFQPQHF
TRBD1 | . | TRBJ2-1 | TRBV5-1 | TGCGCCAGCGGATTGGACAGGGCCAATGAGCAGTTCTTC | CASGLDRANEQFF
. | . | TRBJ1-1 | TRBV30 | TGTGCCTGGAGTCCGGGGAGAAGGACTGAAGCTTTCTTT | CAWSPGRRTEAFF
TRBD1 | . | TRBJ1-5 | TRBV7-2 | TGTGCCAGCAGCTATGGGACAGGCCCCAATCAGCCCCAGCATTTT | CASSYGTGPNQPQHF
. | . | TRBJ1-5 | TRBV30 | TGTGCCTGGAGTCCGGGGTTATTCAATCAGCCCCAGCATTTT | CAWSPGLFNQPQHF
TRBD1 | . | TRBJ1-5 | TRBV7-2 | TGTGCCAGCAGCTTAAGTGGGACAGGGAATCAGCCCCAGCATTTT | CASSLSGTGNQPQHF
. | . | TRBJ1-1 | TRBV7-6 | TGTGCCAGCAGCTTAGGTGGTTCTGAAGCTTTCTTT | CASSLGGSEAFF
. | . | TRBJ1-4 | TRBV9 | TGTGCCAGCAGCGTAGGGGGGCCTGGTGAAAAACTGTTTTTT | CASSVGGPGEKLFF
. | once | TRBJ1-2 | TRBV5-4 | TGTGCCAGCAGCTCGCCGGCCCGCAGGGATGAGTATGGCTACACCTTC | CASSSPARRDEYGYTF
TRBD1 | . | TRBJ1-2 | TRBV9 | TGTGCCAGCAGCGCCTATTCTAAAAAAGGGGGCGAAAGCTATGGCTACACCTTC | CASSAYSKKGGESYGYTF
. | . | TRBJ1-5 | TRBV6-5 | TGTGCCAGCAGTGAAGCGCGGCCCCAGCATTTT | CASSEARPQHF
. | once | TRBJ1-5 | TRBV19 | TGTGCCAGTAGCCTCCTGGTCTATAGCAATCAGCCCCAGCATTTT | CASSLLVYSNQPQHF
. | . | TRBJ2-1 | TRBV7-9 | TGTGCCAGCAGCTCAGGAAGATCTTTCAACTCCTACAATGAGCAGTTCTTC | CASSSGRSFNSYNEQFF
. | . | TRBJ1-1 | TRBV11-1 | TGTGCCAGCAGGTCCTCGGGAGCGGCGGGGAACACTGAAGCTTTCTTT | CASRSSGAAGNTEAFF
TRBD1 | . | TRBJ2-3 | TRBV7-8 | TGTGCCAGCAGCCCTTGGGACAGCTCCACAGATACGCAGTATTTT | CASSPWDSSTDTQYF
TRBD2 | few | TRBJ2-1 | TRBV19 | TGTGCCAGTAGTCCTTGGCGGGAGGGGCTAGGGCTACGCTACAATGAGCAGTTCTTC | CASSPWREGLGLRYNEQFF
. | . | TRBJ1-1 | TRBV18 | TGTGCCAGCTCATCCCTGGGACGTATTAAGCACGGGGCTGAAGCTTTCTTT | CASSSLGRIKHGAEAFF
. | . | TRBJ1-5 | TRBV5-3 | TGTGCCAGAAGCTTGGGGCTAAGGGTAATCCAGCCCCAGCATTTT | CARSLGLRVIQPQHF
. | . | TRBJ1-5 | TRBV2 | TGTGCCAGCGGGACGCGTGGCAATCAGCCCCAGCATTTT | CASGTRGNQPQHF
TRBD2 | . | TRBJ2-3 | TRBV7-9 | TGTGCCAGCAGCCCTAGCGGAGGCACAGATACGCAGTATTTT | CASSPSGGTDTQYF
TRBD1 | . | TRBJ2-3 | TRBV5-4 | TGTGCCAGCAGCTCTGGACAGGGAACAGATACGCAGTATTTT | CASSSGQGTDTQYF
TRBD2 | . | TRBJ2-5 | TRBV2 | TGTGCCAGATTAACGGGGGGTCCGGAGACCCAGTACTTC | CARLTGGPETQYF
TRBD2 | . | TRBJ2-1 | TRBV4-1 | TGCGCCAGCAGTCAGCGGGACGTCTACAATGAGCAGTTCTTC | CASSQRDVYNEQFF
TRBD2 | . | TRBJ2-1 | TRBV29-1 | TGCAGCGTTGAAGGCCTAGCGGACAATGAGCAGTTCTTC | CSVEGLADNEQFF
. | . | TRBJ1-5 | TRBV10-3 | TGTGCCACTTCAGGACGGGGGACGGTCAATCAGCCCCAGCATTTT | CATSGRGTVNQPQHF
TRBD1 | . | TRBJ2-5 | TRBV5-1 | TGCGCCAGCAGCGCCGGGACAGGGGGGTTAGAGTACTTC | CASSAGTGGLEYF
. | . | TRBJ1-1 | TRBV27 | TGTGCCAGCGGATCGAGGAGCTCCACTGAAGCTTTCTTT | CASGSRSSTEAFF
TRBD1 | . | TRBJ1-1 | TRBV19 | TGTGCCAGTAGTACGCGTCCCGGGACAGGCCGGGGCACTGAAGCTTTCTTT | CASSTRPGTGRGTEAFF
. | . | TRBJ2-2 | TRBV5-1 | TGCGCCAGCAGCTTGGAGGCCGGGCGGGGCACCGGGGAGCTGTTTTTT | CASSLEAGRGTGELFF
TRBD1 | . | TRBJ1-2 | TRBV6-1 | TGTGCCAGCAGCCCGACAGGGGACCTACTCTATGGCTACACCTTC | CASSPTGDLLYGYTF